This T cell receptor beta chain was retrieved from a study of T cell repertoires in cytomegalovirus infection (dated by TCRdb to about 2019). As for the study more broadly: Donor HLA type was relevant to the analysis, as public TCR beta signatures indicated carriage of CMV infection together with the matching HLA type. On the study overall, not on this receptor specifically: The ex vivo response was dominated by HLA-C-restricted CMV-specific TCR beta clonotypes, and the single most frequent clonotype in two of eight donors was supplied by these HLA-C-restricted clonotypes. Carriers of CMV infection plus the relevant HLA type were discriminated by the cumulative frequency of public TCR beta family members in the study cohort and in an independent roughly 400-donor cohort.

V is shortened by 4 bases, J by 0 bases, and the region joining them spans 10 bases. From the cysteine up to the phenylalanine, the CDR3 has a length of 15 residues. Only the CDR3 portion is preserved as DNA: 45 bases, with reading frame beginning at the first base. The germline V gene sets CDR1 to SNHLY and CDR2 to FYNNEI. The reads were generated on an Illumina HiSeq 1500. Using fastp at Q25 and MiXCR, TCRdb reprocessed the public reads and kept productive beta chains. Rows with one shared CDR3 protein collapse into an entry with the most common genes and DNA. The sample table shows some 700,000 distinct CDR3 sequences, and 35% to 40% are seen once. Around 2.8% of the sample lies in the top ten. Details on this clonotype: Its antigen is still unknown. Within one base of it there is no much larger clone, and no base qualities were kept.

The chain was built from TRBV2 and TRBJ1-3; there is no confident call for the D gene. The specimen sequenced was PBMCs. The receptor's source is a human donor in good health (CMV status not recorded). Some clones in this sample may be carry-over from other donors' samples. The encoded CDR3 is CASSGGSLSGNTIYF. DNA sequence: TGTGCCAGCAGTGGAGGCAGCCTCTCTGGAAACACCATATATTTT.